The subject of this entry is one T cell receptor beta chain. Its antigen is still unknown. Germline loops: CDR1 MNHNY, CDR2 SVGAGI (reference sequence). V shed 5 bases and J 4 bases; nucleotides not matched to a gene: 3. The CDR3 runs 15 residues. The sample originates from a study of T cell responses to AZD1222 COVID-19 vaccine. Whole-study results and caveats: Mapped onto spike, vaccine-associated CD4 TCRs spanned it and were dominant at 160-218 and 743-854. White British people made up most donors, females outnumbered males, and clonal diversity was possibly underestimated. Without day 14 samples, only post-peak T cell repertoires were studied.

The analysis combined second doses at about 4 or about 12 weeks. TCRdb keeps only in-frame clones here, not all; method: immunoSEQ multiplex PCR. The sample lists 120,000 or so clones; roughly 90% were seen once. The sequenced sample was peripheral blood, obtained 28 days after the second AZD1222 dose. This chain uses TRBV6-6 with TRBJ2-3, with TRBD2 matching over 13 bases. The origin of this receptor is an adult who received the AZD1222 COVID-19 vaccine. Here the CDR3 DNA reads TGTGCCAGCAGTCAGACTAGCGGGAGGCCAGATACGCAGTATTTT. It encodes CASSQTSGRPDTQYF.